A selection of T cell receptor beta chains follows, all from one sample in a study of cytomegalovirus exposure and HLA in healthy donors. The method was immunoSEQ multiplex PCR; TCRdb's version includes in-frame clones alone and lacks a portion of them. The table has about 240,000 clones, 80% to 85% seen once. Input material: PBMCs. These receptors all come from a woman in her sixties or seventies in good health and CMV-seropositive. CDR3s include the opening cysteine and the closing phenylalanine or tryptophan. The D gene is left open where the match is weak. Clone size appears in some rows only: once, few, many, or a class for an expanded clone.

TRBV5-1	once	-	TRBJ2-7	TGCGCCAGCAGCTTGGATGTTCCAGGGAACGAGCAGTACTTC	CASSLDVPGNEQYF
TRBV10-3	-	TRBD1	TRBJ1-1	TGTGCCATCAGTGGCGGGGACAGGGGGCTTGAAGCTTTCTTT	CAISGGDRGLEAFF
TRBV30	-	TRBD1	TRBJ2-2	TGTGCCTGGAGTGTACAGGGGGCCGGGGAGCTGTTTTTT	CAWSVQGAGELFF
TRBV4-1	-	-	TRBJ1-5	TGCGCCAGCAGCCAAAACGCGGGGTACGGTCAGCCCCAGCATTTT	CASSQNAGYGQPQHF
TRBV27	-	TRBD2	TRBJ2-7	TGTGCCAGCAGGAACGGCGGGAGCTACGAGCAGTACTTC	CASRNGGSYEQYF
TRBV11-2	-	-	TRBJ2-7	TGTGCCAGCAGCTTAGGGCAGGCCTACGGGCAGTACTTC	CASSLGQAYGQYF
TRBV4-1	once	-	TRBJ2-3	TGCGCCAGCAGCCAAAAACAGGGGAGGACAGATACGCAGTATTTT	CASSQKQGRTDTQYF
TRBV28	-	-	TRBJ2-2	TGTGCCAGCAGACCCGAGCCGTCCACCGGGGAGCTGTTTTTT	CASRPEPSTGELFF
TRBV6-5	-	-	TRBJ2-7	TGTGCCAGCAGTTCCACCTTACAGGGCCAATCCTACGAGCAGTACTTC	CASSSTLQGQSYEQYF
TRBV10-3	once	-	TRBJ2-1	TGTGCCATCAGCCAGGCCAATGAGCAGTTCTTC	CAISQANEQFF
TRBV5-1	-	-	TRBJ1-5	TGCGCCAGCAGGTCAGGGGATAATCAGCCCCAGCATTTT	CASRSGDNQPQHF
TRBV7-9	few	-	TRBJ2-2	TGTGCCAGCAGCTCAGTGCCCCTGACCGGGGAGCTGTTTTTT	CASSSVPLTGELFF
TRBV9	-	TRBD1	TRBJ2-7	TGTGCCAGCAGCCATGGACAGGGGGCCTACGAGCAGTACTTC	CASSHGQGAYEQYF
TRBV6-6	-	-	TRBJ1-4	TGTGCCAGCAGGCCCTATCAGGGGTTGGATAAAAAACTGTTTTTT	CASRPYQGLDKKLFF